This T cell receptor beta chain was identified in a study of cytomegalovirus exposure and HLA in healthy donors. Findings of the study overall: Further analysis was carried out later, and it showed several of the most significant clusters appearing linked to common viral pathogens.

This clone was counted between two and nine times. Its antigen remains unknown. The PCR had 60 Vbeta and 13 Jbeta primers. Sequencing used immunoSEQ multiplex PCR; TCRdb keeps in-frame clones, though not all of them. Among about 130,000 clones, more than 70% were seen once, and the ten largest hold about 3.4%. Sequencing was performed on PBMCs. This sequence originates from a man aged 35 to 55 in good health and CMV-seronegative.

CDR3 coding DNA: TGTGCCAGCAGCAAAGAAACGACAACCCAGAAGGCAACTAATGAAAAACTGTTTTTT. Translation: CASSKETTTQKATNEKLFF. The gene calls are TRBV21-1 and TRBJ1-4; TRBD1, the table's D call, was not compared with the DNA. TRBV21-1 is a documented pseudogene. The CDR3 is 19 residues long.